What follows are 19 T cell receptor beta chains derived from one specimen sequenced in a study of long-term antiretroviral therapy in people with HIV. Survey-level resolution applied to immunoSEQ assay v3.0. Measured with immunoSEQ multiplex PCR; TCRdb has only the in-frame clones, and not every one. Counted here are about 25,000 clones, about 88% occurring once; the ten biggest clones make up 3.6%. The sequencing here drew on unsorted PBMCs, taken 1.9 years after starting antiretroviral therapy. These receptors originate from a woman aged 30 to 39 with HIV.

The chain couples TRBV30 to TRBJ2-5; no definite D call. The CDR3 consists of 15 residues. Germline CDR1 GTSNPN, CDR2 SVGIG (reference sequence). V lost 0 bases and J 2 bases, leaving 13 bases between the germline ends. The CDR3 nucleotides read TGTGCCTGGAGTGTATTGGGGAAGGGTCAAGAGACCCAGTACTTC. It encodes CAWSVLGKGQETQYF.

V is TRBV27 and J is TRBJ1-2; TRBD1 matches at 12 bases. The CDR3 loop spans 15 amino acids. V shed 4 bases and J 7 bases; nucleotides not matched to a gene: 7. Germline-derived CDR1 and CDR2 are MNHEY and SMNVEV (reference sequence). The chain's CDR3 is CASSSEGTGGGGYTF. CDR3 sequence (DNA): TGTGCCAGCAGTTCCGAGGGGACAGGGGGCGGTGGCTACACCTTC.

The genes are TRBV11-2 and TRBJ1-6, with 9 bases fitting TRBD1. The CDR3 contains 14 residues. Losses at the gene ends were 5 bases for V and 10 bases for J; bases not matched to a gene: 6. Germline values: CDR1 SGHAT, CDR2 FQNNGV. In DNA, the CDR3 is TGTGCCAGCAGCGGGACAGGGAGAGGCTCACCCCTCCACTTT. The encoded protein is CASSGTGRGSPLHF.

This chain connects TRBV6-1 to TRBJ2-7; 8 positions match TRBD1. The germline V gene has CDR1 MNHNS and CDR2 SASEGT. J lost 6 bases, V lost 7 bases, and 8 bases had no gene match. The CDR3 length is 13 residues. The CDR3 spells CASMRGQELEQYF. CDR3 nucleotide sequence: TGTGCCAGCATGAGGGGACAGGAACTCGAGCAGTACTTC.

The rearrangement joins TRBV28 to TRBJ2-1; 8 positions match TRBD2. The CDR3 consists of 14 residues. After removal of 6 bases from V and 3 bases from J, the junction contained 4 bases not matched to a gene. Germline V gene lookup returns CDR1 MDHEN and CDR2 SYDVKM. CDR3: CASRPSGGYNEQFF. DNA of the CDR3: TGTGCCAGCAGACCAAGCGGGGGCTACAATGAGCAGTTCTTC.

Remarks on this clone: The identical CDR3 is also encoded by other nucleotide sequences in the sample. CDR3 DNA sequence: TGTGCCAGCTCACACAGGGAGGACACTGAAGCTTTCTTT. This codes for CASSHREDTEAFF. This chain uses TRBV18 with TRBJ1-1, with a tentative D call TRBD1 (6 bases). Germline CDR1 is KGHSH and CDR2 is LQKENI. The length of the CDR3 is 13 residues. Trimming shortened V by 4 bases and J by 3 bases, and 9 bases separated the two germline ends.

The rearrangement links TRBV7-2 to TRBJ1-1; a weak D match, TRBD1 (5 bases). The length of the CDR3 is 16 residues. The germline CDR1 and CDR2 sequences are SGHTA and FQGNSA. The germline V and J ends were trimmed by 1 base and 1 base, with 13 bases remaining between them. In nucleotides, the CDR3 is TGTGCCAGCAGCTTAGACCCCACAGGTAGGAACACTGAAGCTTTCTTT. This codes for CASSLDPTGRNTEAFF.

In regard to this clone: The same CDR3 also results from other DNA sequences found in this sample. V is TRBV7-9 and J is TRBJ2-2; TRBD1 aligns across 8 bases. The junction had 4 bases not matched to a gene; V was cut back by 8 bases and J by 5 bases. The CDR3 has 13 amino acids. CDR1 SEHNR and CDR2 FQNEAQ come from the germline V gene (reference sequence). Here the CDR3 DNA reads TGTGCCAGCCGACAGGGGCCGACCGGGGAGCTGTTTTTT. Amino acids: CASRQGPTGELFF.

CDR3 coding DNA: TGTGCCAGCAGCCCTGAGGGGAGGGAGGCCGGGGAGCTGTTTTTT. Its translation is CASSPEGREAGELFF. The chain employs TRBV9 and TRBJ2-2; 7 bases are a match to TRBD2. V shed 4 bases and J 6 bases; nucleotides not matched to a gene: 9. CDR3 size: 15 residues. The germline gives CDR1 SGDLS, CDR2 YYNGEE.

V is TRBV7-2 and J is TRBJ2-2; 7 bases match TRBD2. Germline V CDR1 and CDR2: SGHTA, FQGNSA. The CDR3 loop spans 17 amino acids. Trimming removed 1 base from V and 8 bases from J; junction bases left unmatched: 13. CDR3 sequence reads: CASSLVTGGLSSGELFF. CDR3 coding DNA: TGTGCCAGCAGCTTAGTCACGGGGGGTTTGAGCTCAGGGGAGCTGTTTTTT.

The chain employs TRBV10-3 and TRBJ2-3; 15 positions agree with TRBD2. Germline-derived CDR1 and CDR2 are ENHRY and SYGVKD. V lost 4 bases and J lost 3; bases outside the gene matches: 2. This CDR3 has 16 residues. CDR3 loop: CAISGGLAGGTDTQYF. DNA of the CDR3: TGTGCCATCAGTGGCGGACTAGCGGGGGGGACAGATACGCAGTATTTT.

The chain couples TRBV2 to TRBJ1-5, with D possibly TRBD1 on 5 matching bases. Trimming took 8 bases from V and 0 from J, leaving 11 bases between them. Germline V gene lookup returns CDR1 SNHLY and CDR2 FYNNEI. The CDR3 runs 14 residues. As DNA, the CDR3 is TGTGCCAGCGAACAGGCTTATAGCAATCAGCCCCAGCATTTT. Translating it yields CASEQAYSNQPQHF.

The chain has TRBV27 and TRBJ1-4; D uncertain. Deletions cut 7 bases from V and 11 bases from J, with 17 bases between. The CDR3 length is 13 residues. The germline V gene encodes CDR1 MNHEY and CDR2 SMNVEV (reference sequence). CDR3 region: CASKKGVFGKLFF. In DNA, the CDR3 is TGTGCCAGCAAAAAAGGAGTATTCGGGAAACTGTTTTTT.

This chain uses TRBV5-3 with TRBJ2-7; the match to TRBD2 covers 13 bases. TRBV5-3 is classed as an ORF, of uncertain function. CDR3 size: 16 residues. Trimming cost V 3 bases and J 2 bases; bases outside gene matches: 5. The CDR3 loop is CARSSTSGGAPYEQYV. The CDR3 DNA reads TGTGCCAGAAGCTCTACTAGCGGGGGGGCACCCTACGAGCAGTACGTC.

The J gene is TRBJ1-1, the V gene TRBV29-1; D unresolved. The V gene's germline CDR1 is SQVTM and CDR2 ANQGSEA. This CDR3 region has 18 residues. V was cut by 4 bases and J by 5 bases, with 29 bases left in between. The CDR3 DNA reads as TGCAGCGTTGTTATCCCCAATGGACCGGCCTTCCACGGAACTGAAGCTTTCTTT. Its translation is CSVVIPNGPAFHGTEAFF.

J is TRBJ1-1 and V is TRBV6-1; 10 bases fit TRBD1. The germline V gene encodes CDR1 MNHNS and CDR2 SASEGT. The CDR3 is 15 amino acids. Trimming took 5 bases from V and 5 from J; bases not matched to a gene: 8. The CDR3 protein is CASSKTGQGGTEAFF. The CDR3 DNA is TGTGCCAGCAGTAAAACCGGACAGGGGGGAACTGAAGCTTTCTTT.

V usage is TRBV6-1 and J usage is TRBJ2-1, with 8 bases matching TRBD1. The CDR3 runs to 15 residues. J gave up 8 bases and V 3 bases, and 9 bases lay outside the gene matches. Germline CDR1 and CDR2: MNHNS and SASEGT. CDR3 residues: CASSDSDRVADEQFF. CDR3 nucleotides: TGTGCCAGCAGTGATTCGGACAGGGTTGCGGATGAGCAGTTCTTC.

This chain connects TRBV6-1 to TRBJ1-6; D uncertain. Trimming pared 6 bases from V and 6 bases from J, leaving 6 bases between. Germline V gives CDR1 MNHNS, CDR2 SASEGT. The CDR3 extends over 12 amino acids. The chain's CDR3 is CASRQSNSPLHF. The CDR3 coding sequence is TGTGCCAGCAGACAGAGTAATTCACCCCTCCACTTT.

V is TRBV9 and J is TRBJ2-6, with 12 positions matching TRBD1. The CDR3 contains 21 residues. V was clipped by 1 base and J by 1 base; unmatched bases: 12. CDR1 and CDR2 from the germline V gene are SGDLS and YYNGEE. The CDR3 region has the DNA TGTGCCAGCAGCGTATTCCGGGACAGGGGGCCCATCACTTCTGGGGCCAACGTCCTGACTTTC. Residues: CASSVFRDRGPITSGANVLTF.